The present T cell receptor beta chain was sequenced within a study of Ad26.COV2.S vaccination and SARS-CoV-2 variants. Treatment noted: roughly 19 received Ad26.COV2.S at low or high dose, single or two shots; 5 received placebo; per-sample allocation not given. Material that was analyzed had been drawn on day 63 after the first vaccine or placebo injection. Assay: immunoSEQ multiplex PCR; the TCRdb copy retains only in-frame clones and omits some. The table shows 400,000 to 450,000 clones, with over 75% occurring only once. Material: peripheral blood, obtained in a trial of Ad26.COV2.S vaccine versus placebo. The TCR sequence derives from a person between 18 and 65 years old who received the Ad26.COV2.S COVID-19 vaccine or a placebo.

The CDR3: CASSPMGANTDTQYF. The CDR3, as DNA: TGTGCCAGCAGCCCGATGGGGGCCAACACAGATACGCAGTATTTT. The genes are TRBV5-6 and TRBJ2-3; the D gene is possibly TRBD1 (6 bases). There are 15 residues in the CDR3. Germline V gene sequence: CDR1 SGHDT, CDR2 YYEEEE. V was cut by 4 bases and J by 2 bases, with 14 bases left in between.